The rows below give T cell receptor beta chains drawn from one sample of a study of shared clonotypes between healthy human individuals. Some clones are missing from TCRdb's copy, which holds only in-frame ones; the method was immunoSEQ multiplex PCR. The sample comprises about 2 million clones, about 95% of which are singletons, and under 1.5% rests with the top ten. Sequencing was carried out using naive CD8+ T cells sorted from blood. These receptors were obtained from a man aged 18-30 years in good health. CDR3s include the opening cysteine and the closing phenylalanine or tryptophan. A D gene is named only where the DNA matches it firmly. A row's size may be missing; if present it is once, few, many or a size class.

v_gene: TRBV5-6; j_gene: TRBJ1-2; d_gene: TRBD1; abundance: -; CDR3aa: CASSPGQGNYGYTF; CDR3nt: TGTGCCAGCAGCCCCGGACAGGGTAACTATGGCTACACCTTC
v_gene: TRBV6-5; j_gene: TRBJ2-1; d_gene: -; abundance: -; CDR3aa: CASSLSGGEQFF; CDR3nt: TGTGCCAGCAGCCTTAGTGGTGGTGAGCAGTTCTTC
v_gene: TRBV27; j_gene: TRBJ1-5; d_gene: -; abundance: -; CDR3aa: CASSLRQGNQPQHF; CDR3nt: TGTGCCAGCAGTTTACGGCAGGGTAATCAGCCCCAGCATTTT
v_gene: TRBV7-8; j_gene: TRBJ2-3; d_gene: TRBD1; abundance: -; CDR3aa: CASSSGQGYEDTQYF; CDR3nt: TGTGCCAGCAGCTCGGGACAGGGGTATGAAGATACGCAGTATTTT
v_gene: TRBV13; j_gene: TRBJ1-1; d_gene: -; abundance: -; CDR3aa: CASSFWGGGLERNTEAFF; CDR3nt: TGTGCCAGCAGCTTCTGGGGCGGAGGGCTTGAACGGAACACTGAAGCTTTCTTT
v_gene: TRBV11-2; j_gene: TRBJ2-7; d_gene: -; abundance: -; CDR3aa: CASSLYVGSYYEQYF; CDR3nt: TGTGCCAGCAGCTTATATGTCGGGAGCTACTACGAGCAGTACTTC
v_gene: TRBV11-3; j_gene: TRBJ1-1; d_gene: -; abundance: -; CDR3aa: CASSPHSEENTEAFF; CDR3nt: TGTGCCAGCAGCCCCCATTCGGAGGAGAACACTGAAGCTTTCTTT
v_gene: TRBV27; j_gene: TRBJ2-7; d_gene: TRBD1; abundance: few; CDR3aa: CASRGTGVREQYF; CDR3nt: TGTGCCAGCAGGGGGACAGGGGTTAGGGAGCAGTACTTC
v_gene: TRBV27; j_gene: TRBJ2-2; d_gene: -; abundance: -; CDR3aa: CASSLWQGTGELFF; CDR3nt: TGTGCCAGCAGTTTATGGCAGGGCACCGGGGAGCTGTTTTTT
v_gene: TRBV7-8; j_gene: TRBJ2-2; d_gene: -; abundance: -; CDR3aa: CASSTDAVTGELFF; CDR3nt: TGTGCCAGCAGCACGGACGCGGTTACCGGGGAGCTGTTTTTT
v_gene: TRBV7-9; j_gene: TRBJ2-3; d_gene: TRBD2; abundance: -; CDR3aa: CASSSPGGGYTDTQYF; CDR3nt: TGTGCCAGCAGCTCACCAGGCGGGGGGTATACAGATACGCAGTATTTT
v_gene: TRBV4-1; j_gene: TRBJ2-7; d_gene: -; abundance: -; CDR3aa: CASSPRMGSYEQYF; CDR3nt: TGCGCCAGCAGCCCAAGAATGGGGTCCTACGAGCAGTACTTC
v_gene: TRBV28; j_gene: TRBJ2-7; d_gene: TRBD1; abundance: -; CDR3aa: CASSLRDYGTGYVLIPYEQYF; CDR3nt: TGTGCCAGCAGCTTACGAGACTACGGGACAGGGTACGTCCTAATCCCCTACGAGCAGTACTTC
v_gene: TRBV5-6; j_gene: TRBJ2-1; d_gene: -; abundance: -; CDR3aa: CASSLARDNEQFF; CDR3nt: TGTGCCAGCAGCTTGGCTAGAGACAATGAGCAGTTCTTC
v_gene: TRBV11-2; j_gene: TRBJ2-5; d_gene: TRBD2; abundance: once; CDR3aa: CASSLEAGLAGQETQYF; CDR3nt: TGTGCCAGCAGCTTAGAGGCCGGACTAGCGGGCCAAGAGACCCAGTACTTC
v_gene: TRBV7-9; j_gene: TRBJ2-3; d_gene: -; abundance: -; CDR3aa: CASSLGDVGADTQYF; CDR3nt: TGTGCCAGCAGCTTAGGGGACGTGGGCGCAGATACGCAGTATTTT
v_gene: TRBV7-9; j_gene: TRBJ2-2; d_gene: TRBD2; abundance: -; CDR3aa: CASAGDNTGELFF; CDR3nt: TGTGCCAGCGCGGGGGATAACACCGGGGAGCTGTTTTTT
v_gene: TRBV5-4; j_gene: TRBJ2-3; d_gene: -; abundance: -; CDR3aa: CASSPVAETGTDTQYF; CDR3nt: TGTGCCAGCAGCCCTGTAGCGGAAACGGGCACAGATACGCAGTATTTT
v_gene: TRBV6-5; j_gene: TRBJ2-3; d_gene: -; abundance: -; CDR3aa: CASRVQGTDTQYF; CDR3nt: TGTGCCAGCAGGGTCCAGGGCACAGATACGCAGTATTTT
v_gene: TRBV7-9; j_gene: TRBJ2-2; d_gene: TRBD1; abundance: once; CDR3aa: CASSFRGTGGLGELFF; CDR3nt: TGTGCCAGCAGCTTCCGCGGGACAGGGGGCCTCGGGGAGCTGTTTTTT
v_gene: TRBV11-1; j_gene: TRBJ2-7; d_gene: -; abundance: -; CDR3aa: CASSPFATLDEQYF; CDR3nt: TGTGCCAGCAGCCCCTTTGCGACACTCGACGAGCAGTACTTC
v_gene: TRBV19; j_gene: TRBJ2-5; d_gene: -; abundance: -; CDR3aa: CASSMWGGETQYF; CDR3nt: TGTGCCAGTAGTATGTGGGGAGGTGAGACCCAGTACTTC
v_gene: TRBV7-9; j_gene: TRBJ2-1; d_gene: TRBD1; abundance: -; CDR3aa: CASSSTGASSYNEQFF; CDR3nt: TGTGCCAGCAGCTCCACAGGGGCCAGCTCCTACAATGAGCAGTTCTTC
v_gene: TRBV1; j_gene: TRBJ2-7; d_gene: -; abundance: -; CDR3aa: CTSSPSGEEAYEQYF; CDR3nt: TGCACCAGCAGCCCCTCAGGGGAGGAGGCCTACGAGCAGTACTTC
v_gene: TRBV5-4; j_gene: TRBJ2-1; d_gene: TRBD2; abundance: -; CDR3aa: CASSSLAGGLSEFF; CDR3nt: TGTGCCAGCAGCTCCTTAGCGGGGGGGTTGTCGGAGTTCTTC
v_gene: TRBV7-9; j_gene: TRBJ2-1; d_gene: -; abundance: -; CDR3aa: CASTRSGTPIDNEQFF; CDR3nt: TGTGCCAGCACCCGCTCCGGGACCCCGATCGACAATGAGCAGTTCTTC
v_gene: TRBV6-5; j_gene: TRBJ2-1; d_gene: -; abundance: -; CDR3aa: CASSYSQVISYNEQFF; CDR3nt: TGTGCCAGCAGTTACTCCCAGGTCATCTCCTACAATGAGCAGTTCTTC
v_gene: TRBV4-1; j_gene: TRBJ1-2; d_gene: -; abundance: once; CDR3aa: CASSHPDRNYGYTF; CDR3nt: TGCGCCAGCAGCCACCCCGACAGAAACTATGGCTACACCTTC
v_gene: TRBV27; j_gene: TRBJ2-7; d_gene: TRBD2; abundance: -; CDR3aa: CASSLSETSIYEQYF; CDR3nt: TGTGCCAGCAGTTTATCCGAGACTAGCATATACGAGCAGTACTTC
v_gene: TRBV7-9; j_gene: TRBJ2-1; d_gene: -; abundance: few; CDR3aa: CASSLGGLRGEQFF; CDR3nt: TGTGCCAGCAGCTTAGGTGGCCTTCGCGGGGAGCAGTTCTTC
v_gene: TRBV9; j_gene: TRBJ2-1; d_gene: -; abundance: -; CDR3aa: CASSALGGDEQFF; CDR3nt: TGTGCCAGCAGCGCCTTGGGAGGCGATGAGCAGTTCTTC
v_gene: TRBV5-1; j_gene: TRBJ2-1; d_gene: -; abundance: -; CDR3aa: CASSLAAGTYNEQFF; CDR3nt: TGCGCCAGCAGCTTGGCCGCGGGGACCTACAATGAGCAGTTCTTC
v_gene: TRBV7-9; j_gene: TRBJ2-7; d_gene: TRBD2; abundance: once; CDR3aa: CASSLDLICLAGVYEQYF; CDR3nt: TGTGCCAGCAGCTTAGATTTAATCTGCTTAGCGGGAGTCTACGAGCAGTACTTC
v_gene: TRBV7-9; j_gene: TRBJ2-7; d_gene: -; abundance: -; CDR3aa: CASTRGSGDYEQYF; CDR3nt: TGTGCCAGCACTAGGGGTTCGGGAGACTACGAGCAGTACTTC
v_gene: TRBV9; j_gene: TRBJ2-3; d_gene: -; abundance: -; CDR3aa: CASSVLSTDTQYF; CDR3nt: TGTGCCAGCAGCGTACTAAGCACAGATACGCAGTATTTT
v_gene: TRBV29-1; j_gene: TRBJ2-7; d_gene: -; abundance: -; CDR3aa: CSVEDRQGGEQYF; CDR3nt: TGCAGCGTTGAAGATCGGCAGGGGGGCGAGCAGTACTTC